Below, 20 T cell receptor beta chains from the same sample are listed, as sequenced in a study of regulatory T cells in long-lasting Graves disease. Sequencing libraries for TCR beta were prepared with iRepertoire HTBI primers and Arm-PCR of CDR3 regions. TCRdb ran MiXCR on the multiplex PCR reads and lists one entry per CDR3 protein. The table lists hundreds of thousands of distinct CDR3 sequences, about 16% of them singletons. Time point: newly diagnosed GD, antithyroid drugs for less than 3 months. With RNA extracted from PBMCs as input, the TCR library was made. The sample was also linked to a second study, of T cells in Graves' hyperthyroidism and ophthalmopathy.

The sequencing here drew on peripheral blood mononuclear cells (PBMCs), taken at new diagnosis, from a patient treated with antithyroid drugs. The receptors stem from a woman aged 25 to 39 with Graves disease.

The chain has TRBV5-6 and TRBJ1-2, with D maybe TRBD1 (6 bases). This CDR3 region has 13 residues. Trimming shortened V by 5 bases and J by 4 bases, and 12 bases separated the two germline ends. The germline V gene encodes CDR1 SGHDT and CDR2 YYEEEE. The CDR3 loop is CASRPGQIYGYTF. In DNA, the CDR3 is TGTGCCAGCAGGCCTGGACAGATCTATGGCTACACCTTC.

This clonotype showed up many times. The V gene is TRBV20-1, the J gene TRBJ1-4; D perhaps matches TRBD1 (6 bases). From germline, CDR1 is DFQATT and CDR2 SNEGSKA (reference sequence). This CDR3 spans 12 amino acids. This CDR3 reads CATGTSNEKLFF. CDR3 in DNA: TGCGCCACCGGGACAAGCAATGAAAAACTGTTTTTT.

This clonotype appeared many times. The CDR3 protein is CASSAWNRGETQYF. The CDR3 DNA follows: TGTGCCAGCAGCGCCTGGAACAGAGGGGAGACCCAGTACTTC. The chain links TRBV28 to TRBJ2-5; a weak D match, TRBD2 (5 bases). This CDR3 is built from 14 residues. V lost 6 bases, J lost 5 bases, and 16 bases lay in between. Per the germline V gene, CDR1 is MDHEN and CDR2 is SYDVKM.

Many counts were recorded for this clonotype. The gene calls are TRBV6-1 and TRBJ2-7, with 7 nucleotides matching TRBD2. V dropped 7 bases and J dropped 2; count of bases not matched to a gene: 8. Germline CDR1 MNHNS, CDR2 SASEGT. CDR3 length: 14 amino acids. As DNA, the CDR3 is TGTGCCAGCATGCTTAGCGGGTTGGCCTACGAGCAGTACTTC. Amino acids: CASMLSGLAYEQYF.

This sequence joins TRBV5-1 and TRBJ2-5, with D possibly being TRBD2 (6 bases). Germline-derived CDR1 and CDR2 are SGHRS and YFSETQ. V gave up 4 bases and J gave up 2 bases, with 18 bases separating them. This CDR3 has 16 residues. CDR3 protein: CASSNPRRDWQETQYF. Here the CDR3 DNA reads TGCGCCAGCAGCAACCCACGCCGGGACTGGCAAGAGACCCAGTACTTC.

This clonotype appeared many times. This chain joins TRBV11-3 and TRBJ2-2, with 7 bases aligning to TRBD2. The J segment lost 4 bases and the V segment lost 3 bases, leaving 8 bases of the junction unmatched. Germline-derived CDR1 and CDR2 are SGHNT and YENEEA. This CDR3 spans 16 amino acids. The CDR3 here is CASSFISGTPTGELFF. Written as DNA, the CDR3 is TGTGCCAGCAGCTTTATAAGCGGGACCCCCACCGGGGAGCTGTTTTTT.

This clonotype was found many times. The chain combines TRBV6-5 with TRBJ1-2, with D maybe TRBD1 (5 bases). This CDR3 contains 13 residues. Germline loops: CDR1 MNHEY, CDR2 SVGAGI. Trimming removed 0 bases at V and 6 bases at J, with 8 bases between. In DNA form, the CDR3 reads TGTGCCAGCAGTTACTCCCGACAGAATGGCTACACCTTC. Translated, it gives CASSYSRQNGYTF.

This clonotype was observed many times. The CDR3 DNA follows: TGTGCCAGCAGTTTCGTATACCCGGGCGAAGCTTTCTTT. Translating it yields CASSFVYPGEAFF. The V and J genes are TRBV28 and TRBJ1-1; no clear D. In germline, CDR1 is MDHEN, CDR2 SYDVKM. The length of the CDR3 is 13 residues. V lost 3 bases and J 8 bases, leaving 13 bases between the germline ends. The full variable domain, in which reference TRBV28 and TRBJ1-1 provide the parts outside the CDR3, is DVKVTQSSRYLVKRTGEKVFLECVQDMDHENMFWYRQDPGLGLRLIYFSYDVKMKEKGDIPEGYSVSREKKERFSLILESASTNQTSMYLCASSFVYPGEAFFGQGTRLTVV.

This clonotype has just a few counts. This chain links TRBV5-5 with TRBJ2-7; 9 bases map to TRBD1. The trim removed 0 bases at V and 2 bases at J, leaving 6 bases unmatched. Germline lookup yields CDR1 SGHKS and CDR2 YYEKEE (reference sequence). The CDR3 spans 16 residues. The CDR3 here is CASSLAPGQGTYEQYF. Written as DNA, the CDR3 is TGTGCCAGCAGCTTGGCCCCGGGACAGGGTACCTACGAGCAGTACTTC.

The CDR3 loop is CASTPTGRDEQFF. The DNA for the CDR3 is TGTGCCAGTACCCCAACAGGGAGAGATGAGCAGTTCTTC. This sequence joins TRBV19 and TRBJ2-3; D perhaps matches TRBD1 (6 bases). The DNA end favors TRBJ2-1, so the J call may be wrong. Germline CDR1 is LNHDA and CDR2 is SQIVND (reference sequence). The CDR3 covers 13 residues.

V and J are TRBV4-1 and TRBJ1-1; D call uncertain. CDR3 length equals 15 residues. V gave up 0 bases and J gave up 2 bases, with 10 bases separating them. Per germline, CDR1 MGHRA and CDR2 YSYEKL. CDR3 nucleotides: TGCGCCAGCAGCCAAGATACCGGGTATAACACTGAAGCTTTCTTT. The encoded protein is CASSQDTGYNTEAFF.

This clonotype was detected ten times or more. This chain joins TRBV7-3 and TRBJ1-1, with 8 bases fitting TRBD1. The CDR3 runs 12 residues. V shed 2 bases and J 12 bases; nucleotides not matched to a gene: 5. Germline-derived CDR1 and CDR2 are SGHTA and FQGTGA. The CDR3 DNA follows: TGTGCCAGCAGCTTAGGGCAGGGGGCGACTTTCTTT. Translation: CASSLGQGATFF.

This clonotype was counted only a few times. The chain combines TRBV27 with TRBJ1-3; TRBD1 matches 9 bases. The V and J ends lost 4 bases and 9 bases, in that order; junction bases with no gene match: 10. Germline V lookup: CDR1 MNHEY, CDR2 SMNVEV (reference sequence). This CDR3 has 15 amino acids. CDR3 sequence reads: CASSSYGTGKRTIYF. CDR3 DNA sequence: TGTGCCAGCAGTTCGTACGGGACAGGGAAACGCACCATATATTTT.

The table lists this clonotype with many counts. The CDR3 sequence is CASSWTETSNQPQHF. CDR3 in DNA: TGTGCCAGCAGTTGGACAGAAACTAGCAATCAGCCCCAGCATTTT. The rearrangement links TRBV2 to TRBJ1-5; D is perhaps TRBD1 (6 bases). From germline, CDR1 is SNHLY and CDR2 FYNNEI. The CDR3 runs to 15 residues. V was pared by 5 bases and J by 0 bases, with 11 bases between.

This clonotype was counted a few times. This chain's CDR3 is CASIGTSGYEQYF. The CDR3 coding sequence is TGTGCCAGCATCGGGACTAGCGGCTACGAGCAGTACTTC. The V call is TRBV28, the J call TRBJ2-7; 11 bases match TRBD2. The length of the CDR3 is 13 residues. The germline gives CDR1 MDHEN, CDR2 SYDVKM. V gave up 7 bases and J gave up 3 bases; unmatched junction bases: 2.

This clonotype was detected only a few times. CDR3 in DNA: TGTGCCAGCAGTCTAAGGGGGGACAGAGCCTCTGGGGCCAACGTCCTGACTTTC. Translating gives CASSLRGDRASGANVLTF. The rearrangement links TRBV6-1 to TRBJ2-6; D may be TRBD1 (7 bases). V lost 5 bases and J lost 0, with 17 bases in between. The CDR3 consists of 18 residues. Germline V gene lookup returns CDR1 MNHNS and CDR2 SASEGT.

This clonotype has more than one count but fewer than ten. The chain is built from TRBV20-1 and TRBJ2-1; TRBD1 is a possible D gene (5 bases). The CDR3 consists of 16 residues. Germline-derived CDR1 and CDR2 are DFQATT and SNEGSKA (reference sequence). The germline V and J ends were trimmed by 1 base and 0 bases, with 13 bases remaining between them. The CDR3: CSARGPTETSYNEQFF. The CDR3 coding sequence is TGCAGTGCTAGAGGCCCGACAGAGACCTCCTACAATGAGCAGTTCTTC.

The chain couples TRBV10-3 to TRBJ1-2; 8 bases are a match to TRBD1. The CDR3 spans 13 residues. Per the germline V gene, CDR1 is ENHRY and CDR2 is SYGVKD. Germline trimming cut 10 bases from V and 8 bases from J; bases unmatched to any gene: 12. The CDR3 reads CATVDRAMVGYTF. The CDR3 DNA follows: TGTGCCACGGTGGACAGGGCTATGGTGGGCTACACCTTC.

With respect to this clonotype: The CDR3 does not close with the conserved phenylalanine or tryptophan, likely indicating a read error. Because the CDR3's place on the DNA is in doubt, the DNA is left out and the CDR3 is given as listed by TCRdb. V usage is TRBV14 and J usage is TRBJ1-3; TRBD1 was called by the table and not checked on the DNA. The CDR3 is 14 residues long, counting both termini. The germline V gene has CDR1 SGHDN and CDR2 FVKESK. CDR3 sequence reads: CASSQDSVPKARMV.

This clonotype was seen a few times. CDR3 loop: CASSPLQDPFEKLFF. The CDR3 DNA reads as TGTGCCAGCAGTCCTCTACAGGACCCGTTCGAAAAACTGTTTTTT. The rearrangement uses TRBV27 and TRBJ1-4, with a weak D call TRBD1 (5 bases). The germline CDR1 and CDR2 sequences are MNHEY and SMNVEV (reference sequence). With 5 bases removed from V and 8 bases from J, the gap between germline ends came to 18 bases. The CDR3 loop spans 15 amino acids.